One and the same sample provided the 18 T cell receptor beta chains below, sequenced in a study of blood T cell repertoires in COVID-19. This table comes from immunoSEQ multiplex PCR, and its TCRdb copy is limited to in-frame clones, with some not included. Of approximately 150,000 clones listed, approximately 85% were seen once; the top ten hold roughly 5.4%. Sequencing used peripheral blood. These receptors were obtained from a woman aged 50 to 60 with COVID-19, enrolled during active disease.

This clone was picked up a small number of times. V is TRBV2 and J is TRBJ2-3, with D perhaps TRBD2 (6 bases). This CDR3 has 13 residues. CDR1 and CDR2 (germline): SNHLY, FYNNEI. Trimming shortened V by 9 bases and J by 7 bases, and 17 bases separated the two germline ends. The CDR3 here is CASGIPLAYTQYF. CDR3 DNA sequence: TGTGCCAGTGGGATCCCTCTAGCGTATACGCAGTATTTT.

CDR3 in DNA: TGTGCCAGCAGTTACCAGGTCCCCCTCAACTACGAGCAGTACTTC. It codes for CASSYQVPLNYEQYF. V usage is TRBV6-5 and J usage is TRBJ2-7; unclear D gene. Between the trimmed V and J ends, which lost 2 bases and 3 bases, there was a span of 14 bases. This CDR3 region has 15 residues. CDR1 and CDR2 from the germline V gene are MNHEY and SVGAGI.

CDR3 nucleotides: TGTGCCAGCAGCCCCGGGCTAGCGGGCCAAGAGACCCAGTACTTC. Translating gives CASSPGLAGQETQYF. J is TRBJ2-5 and V is TRBV7-3, with 8 bases lining up with TRBD2. With V trimmed by 5 bases and J by 1 base, 6 bases remained unmatched. CDR3 length equals 15 residues. Looked up from germline, CDR1 is SGHTA and CDR2 is FQGTGA.

CDR3 in DNA: TGTGCCAGCATAAGAGGACAGGGGTACGAGCAGTACTTC. Translating it yields CASIRGQGYEQYF. The rearrangement uses TRBV6-5 and TRBJ2-7; 9 bases line up with TRBD1. The CDR3 is 13 amino acids. Looked up from germline, CDR1 is MNHEY and CDR2 is SVGAGI. Trimming removed 7 bases from V and 4 bases from J; junction bases left unmatched: 5.

The sample holds a few counts of this clone. This rearrangement joins TRBV6-5 to TRBJ2-1; 8 positions match TRBD2. CDR1 and CDR2 (germline): MNHEY, SVGAGI. The CDR3 contains 15 residues. The ends lost 4 bases at V and 8 bases at J; junction bases unmatched: 10. The CDR3 nucleotides read TGTGCCAGCAGTTCGTCCGGGACTAGTAGCTATGAGCAGTTCTTC. It yields the protein CASSSSGTSSYEQFF.

J is TRBJ2-3 and V is TRBV2; D may be TRBD2 (6 bases). V gave up 3 bases and J gave up 2 bases, with 12 bases separating them. CDR1 is SNHLY, CDR2 FYNNEI, per germline. The CDR3 sequence is 15 residues long. CDR3 DNA: TGTGCCAGCAGTGAGGGCGGGGTCACCACAGATACGCAGTATTTT. Encoded protein: CASSEGGVTTDTQYF.

This chain connects TRBV25-1 to TRBJ1-1; 7 bases line up with TRBD1. Germline CDR1 MGHDK, CDR2 SYGVNS. This CDR3 is built from 15 residues. The ends lost 3 bases at V and 6 bases at J; junction bases unmatched: 10. The CDR3 region is CASSDLGQETAEAFF. DNA for the CDR3: TGTGCCAGCAGTGACCTTGGACAGGAGACCGCTGAAGCTTTCTTT.

The chain recombines TRBV3-1 (or the pseudogene TRBV3-2) with TRBJ2-4; D perhaps matches TRBD1 (6 bases). CDR3 length: 15 residues. Germline CDR1 is LGHDT and CDR2 is YNNKEL (reference sequence). Trimming cost V 0 bases and J 5 bases, with 11 bases left between them. The CDR3 is CASSQDRAGENIQYF. The CDR3 DNA sequence: TGTGCCAGCAGCCAAGATAGGGCAGGGGAAAACATTCAGTACTTC.

This rearrangement joins TRBV15 to TRBJ2-5, with D perhaps TRBD2 (5 bases). The CDR3 is 15 amino acids. The germline V gene has CDR1 LNHNV and CDR2 YYDKDF (reference sequence). The V and J ends lost 0 bases and 0 bases respectively, with 8 bases between them. The CDR3 is CATSRDTGNQETQYF. In nucleotides, the CDR3 is TGTGCCACCAGCAGAGATACGGGAAACCAAGAGACCCAGTACTTC.

This clone was observed a handful of times. This chain links TRBV2 with TRBJ1-3; 7 bases are shared with TRBD1. The CDR3 spans 15 residues. CDR1 and CDR2 (germline): SNHLY, FYNNEI. After removal of 8 bases from V and 3 bases from J, the junction contained 10 bases not matched to a gene. The CDR3 DNA sequence: TGTGCCAGCGGGACAGCAATTTTTATTGGAAACACCATATATTTT. Amino acids: CASGTAIFIGNTIYF.

The chain joins TRBV15 to TRBJ1-1; D might be TRBD1 (6 bases). This CDR3 spans 15 amino acids. Trimming pared 5 bases from V and 1 base from J, leaving 14 bases between. Germline V gene data show CDR1 as LNHNV and CDR2 as YYDKDF (reference sequence). CDR3 protein: CATSPGVTRNTEAFF. The CDR3 DNA sequence: TGTGCCACCAGCCCAGGGGTTACTAGGAACACTGAAGCTTTCTTT.

The genes are TRBV4-3 and TRBJ2-7, with TRBD2 matching over 9 bases. The germline V gene has CDR1 LGHNA and CDR2 YSLEER. The CDR3 spans 18 residues. The trim removed 3 bases at V and 0 bases at J, leaving 12 bases unmatched. The CDR3 sequence: CASSQELLAGSGSYEQYF. CDR3 bases: TGCGCCAGCAGCCAGGAGCTCCTAGCGGGGTCTGGCTCCTACGAGCAGTACTTC.

The chain recombines TRBV5-4 with TRBJ2-7; 7 nucleotides align to TRBD1. This CDR3 has 14 amino acids. With V trimmed by 2 bases and J by 2 bases, 4 bases remained unmatched. Germline CDR1 reads SGHNT; CDR2 reads YYREEE (reference sequence). The CDR3 bases are TGTGCCAGCAGCTTTCCGGGACAGACCTACGAGCAGTACTTC. The encoded protein is CASSFPGQTYEQYF.

This clone appeared a single time. The chain combines TRBV6-5 with TRBJ1-5; 7 bases match TRBD1. Germline CDR1 and CDR2: MNHEY and SVGAGI. This CDR3 is 15 amino acids long. The V segment lost 10 bases and the J segment 8 bases; nucleotides outside the gene matches: 17. The CDR3 is CATSNTGVLGEPQHF. The CDR3 bases are TGTGCCACCTCCAATACAGGGGTACTAGGGGAGCCCCAGCATTTT.

The genes are TRBV7-9 and TRBJ2-7; D might be TRBD1 (6 bases). With 3 bases removed from V and 2 bases from J, the gap between germline ends came to 11 bases. The germline gives CDR1 SEHNR, CDR2 FQNEAQ (reference sequence). This CDR3 contains 14 residues. DNA for the CDR3: TGTGCCAGCAGCTTCCGCGACAGGACCTACGAGCAGTACTTC. This codes for CASSFRDRTYEQYF.

J is TRBJ2-5 and V is TRBV27; TRBD1 matches at 7 bases. The CDR3 sequence is 14 residues long. Trimming removed 4 bases from V and 2 bases from J; junction bases left unmatched: 4. CDR1 and CDR2 (germline): MNHEY, SMNVEV (reference sequence). CDR3 in amino acids: CASSSDRVQETQYF. DNA for the CDR3: TGTGCCAGCAGTTCAGACAGGGTACAAGAGACCCAGTACTTC.

This chain connects TRBV5-4 to TRBJ2-3, with TRBD2 matching 8 bases. Per the germline V gene, CDR1 is SGHNT and CDR2 is YYREEE (reference sequence). CDR3 length: 15 residues. V shed 1 base, J shed 4 bases, and the junction held 5 bases outside the gene matches. The DNA for the CDR3 is TGTGCCAGCAGCTTGTCGGGGGGGCCCCCAGATACGCAGTATTTT. Its protein is CASSLSGGPPDTQYF. Combining the CDR3 with reference TRBV5-4 and TRBJ2-3 gives the whole variable domain ETGVTQSPTHLIKTRGQQVTLRCSSQSGHNTVSWYQQALGQGPQFIFQYYREEENGRGNFPPRFSGLQFPNYSSELNVNALELDDSALYLCASSLSGGPPDTQYFGPGTRLTVL.

The J gene is TRBJ2-3, the V gene TRBV9; TRBD2 matches 8 bases. V shed 1 base and J 6 bases; nucleotides not matched to a gene: 10. Germline values: CDR1 SGDLS, CDR2 YYNGEE. The CDR3 is made up of 16 amino acids. As DNA, the CDR3 is TGTGCCAGCAGCGTACGACCAGCGGGGGACGGGGATACGCAGTATTTT. Protein: CASSVRPAGDGDTQYF.